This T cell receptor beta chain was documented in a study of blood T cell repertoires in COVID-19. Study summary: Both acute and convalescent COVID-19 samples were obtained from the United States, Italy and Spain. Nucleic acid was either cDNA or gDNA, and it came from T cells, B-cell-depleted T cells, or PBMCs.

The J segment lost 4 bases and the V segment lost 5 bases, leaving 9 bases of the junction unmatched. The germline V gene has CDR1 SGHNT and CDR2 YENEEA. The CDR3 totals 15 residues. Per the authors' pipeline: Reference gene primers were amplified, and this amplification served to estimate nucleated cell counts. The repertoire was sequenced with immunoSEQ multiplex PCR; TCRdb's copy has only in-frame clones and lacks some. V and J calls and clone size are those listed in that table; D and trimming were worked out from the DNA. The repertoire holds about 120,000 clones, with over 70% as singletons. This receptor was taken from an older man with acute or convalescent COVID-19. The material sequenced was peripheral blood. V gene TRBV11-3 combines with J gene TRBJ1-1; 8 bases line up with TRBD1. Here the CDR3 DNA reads TGTGCCAGCAGCGGCAGGGGGCCGAGGGGCACTGAAGCTTTCTTT. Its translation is CASSGRGPRGTEAFF.